This paragraph covers one T cell receptor beta chain sequence. Germline loops: CDR1 SGHNT, CDR2 YYREEE (reference sequence). This CDR3 spans 16 amino acids. V gave up 3 bases and J gave up 1 base; unmatched junction bases: 6. This record belongs to a study of blood T cell repertoires in COVID-19. Study in general: Both acute and convalescent COVID-19 samples were obtained from the United States, Italy and Spain. Sources were T cells, B-cell-depleted T cells, or PBMCs; the material itself was cDNA or gDNA.

In the original analysis: Reference gene primer amplification gave estimated nucleated cell counts. Clones were sequenced by immunoSEQ multiplex PCR, and TCRdb holds only the in-frame ones, with some missing. D and trimming were read from the DNA, whereas the V and J calls and clone size are those reported in that table. This sample has about 250,000 clones, with about four fifths found just once. The rearrangement uses TRBV5-4 and TRBJ1-3; 8 bases are a match to TRBD1. Specimen: peripheral blood. The clonotype was recovered from a man older than 75 with acute or convalescent COVID-19. The CDR3 nucleotides are TGTGCCAGCAGCTCCGGACAGGGACGGTCTGGAAACACCATATATTTT. It yields the protein CASSSGQGRSGNTIYF.